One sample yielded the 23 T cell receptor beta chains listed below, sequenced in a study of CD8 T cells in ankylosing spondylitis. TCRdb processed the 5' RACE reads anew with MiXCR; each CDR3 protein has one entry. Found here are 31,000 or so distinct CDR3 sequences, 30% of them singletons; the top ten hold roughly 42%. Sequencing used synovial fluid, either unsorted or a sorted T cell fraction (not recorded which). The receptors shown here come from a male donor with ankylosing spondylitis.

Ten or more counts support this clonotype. The CDR3 DNA sequence: TGTGCCAGCAGTTGGACGAAAGAGACCCAGTACTTC. It yields the protein CASSWTKETQYF. V is TRBV27 and J is TRBJ2-5; D call uncertain. This CDR3 is 12 amino acids long. Germline CDR1 and CDR2: MNHEY and SMNVEV (reference sequence). The V end was cut by 4 bases, the J end by 3 bases, with 6 bases between.

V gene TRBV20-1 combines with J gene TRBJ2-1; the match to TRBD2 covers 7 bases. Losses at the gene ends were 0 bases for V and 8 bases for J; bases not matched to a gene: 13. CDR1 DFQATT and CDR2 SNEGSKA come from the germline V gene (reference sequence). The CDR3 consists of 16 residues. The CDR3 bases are TGCAGTGCTAGAGATCTCCAGCGGGAAAGGAGCGATGAGCAGTTCTTC. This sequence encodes CSARDLQRERSDEQFF.

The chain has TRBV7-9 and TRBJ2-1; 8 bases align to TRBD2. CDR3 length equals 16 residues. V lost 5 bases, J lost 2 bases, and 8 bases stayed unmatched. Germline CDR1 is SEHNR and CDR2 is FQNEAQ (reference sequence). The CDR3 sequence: CASSPRGGSAYNEQFF. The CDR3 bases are TGTGCCAGCAGCCCCCGCGGGGGGAGCGCCTACAATGAGCAGTTCTTC.

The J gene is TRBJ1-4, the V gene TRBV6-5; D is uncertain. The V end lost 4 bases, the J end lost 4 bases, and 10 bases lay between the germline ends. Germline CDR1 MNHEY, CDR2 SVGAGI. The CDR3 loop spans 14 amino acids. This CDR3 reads CASSSPSDNEKLFF. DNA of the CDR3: TGTGCCAGCAGTTCCCCCAGTGATAATGAAAAACTGTTTTTT.

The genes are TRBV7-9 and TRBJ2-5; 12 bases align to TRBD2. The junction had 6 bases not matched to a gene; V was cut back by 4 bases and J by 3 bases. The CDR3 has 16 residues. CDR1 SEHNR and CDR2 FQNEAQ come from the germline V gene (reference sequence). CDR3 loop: CASSSLAGGIKETQYF. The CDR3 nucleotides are TGTGCCAGCAGCTCGCTAGCGGGAGGGATTAAAGAGACCCAGTACTTC.

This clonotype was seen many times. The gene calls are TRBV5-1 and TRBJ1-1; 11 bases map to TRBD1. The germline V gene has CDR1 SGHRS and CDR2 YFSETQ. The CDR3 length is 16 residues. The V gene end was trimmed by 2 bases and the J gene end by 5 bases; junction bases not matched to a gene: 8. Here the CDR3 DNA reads TGCGCCAGCAGCTTCTCGGACAGGGGGCGAGGGACTGAAGCTTTCTTT. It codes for CASSFSDRGRGTEAFF.

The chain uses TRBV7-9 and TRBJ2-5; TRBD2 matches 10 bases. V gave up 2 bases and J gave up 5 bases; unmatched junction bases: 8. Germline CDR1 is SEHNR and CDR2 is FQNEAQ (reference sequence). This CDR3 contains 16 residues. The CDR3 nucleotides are TGTGCCAGCAGCTTAAAGAGCGGGAGGGCCGGGGAGACCCAGTACTTC. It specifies CASSLKSGRAGETQYF.

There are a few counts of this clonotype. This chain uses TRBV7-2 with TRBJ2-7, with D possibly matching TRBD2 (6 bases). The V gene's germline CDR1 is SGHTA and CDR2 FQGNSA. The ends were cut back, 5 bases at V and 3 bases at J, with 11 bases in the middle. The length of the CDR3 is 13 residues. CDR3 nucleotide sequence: TGTGCCAGCAGCCCCCGGGACTTCTACGAGCAGTACTTC. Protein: CASSPRDFYEQYF.

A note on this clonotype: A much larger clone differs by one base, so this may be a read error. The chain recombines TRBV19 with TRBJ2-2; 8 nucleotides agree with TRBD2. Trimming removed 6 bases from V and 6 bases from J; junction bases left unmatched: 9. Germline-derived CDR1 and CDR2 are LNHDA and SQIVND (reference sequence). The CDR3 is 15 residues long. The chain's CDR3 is CASSPITGGPGELFF. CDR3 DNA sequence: TGTGCCAGTAGCCCAATAACGGGAGGGCCCGGGGAGCTGTTTTTT.

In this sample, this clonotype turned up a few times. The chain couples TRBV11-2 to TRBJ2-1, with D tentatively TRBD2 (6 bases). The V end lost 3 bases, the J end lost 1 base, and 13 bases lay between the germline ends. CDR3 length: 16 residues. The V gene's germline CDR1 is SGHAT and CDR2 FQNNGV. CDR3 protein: CASSLFGGKSYNEQFF. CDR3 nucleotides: TGTGCCAGCAGCTTGTTTGGCGGGAAATCCTACAATGAGCAGTTCTTC.

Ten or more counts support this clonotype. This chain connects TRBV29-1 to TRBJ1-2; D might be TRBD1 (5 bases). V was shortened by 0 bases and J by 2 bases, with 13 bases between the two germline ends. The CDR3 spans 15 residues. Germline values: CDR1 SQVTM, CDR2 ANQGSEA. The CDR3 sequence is CSVEDHRGENYGYTF. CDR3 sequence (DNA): TGCAGCGTTGAAGATCATCGGGGGGAGAACTATGGCTACACCTTC.

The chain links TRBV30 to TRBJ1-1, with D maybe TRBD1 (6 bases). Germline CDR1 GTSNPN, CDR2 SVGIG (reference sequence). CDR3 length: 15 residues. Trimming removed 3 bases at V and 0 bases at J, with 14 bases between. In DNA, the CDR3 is TGTGCCTGGAGGGCCTTCGAGGGGGTGAACACTGAAGCTTTCTTT. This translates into CAWRAFEGVNTEAFF.

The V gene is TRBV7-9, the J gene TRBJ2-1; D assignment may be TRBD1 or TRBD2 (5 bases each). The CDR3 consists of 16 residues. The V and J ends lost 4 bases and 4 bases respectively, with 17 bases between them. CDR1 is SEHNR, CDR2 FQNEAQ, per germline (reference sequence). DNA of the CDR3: TGTGCCAGCAGCTCGGGGAAGGGACGGAGATACAATGAGCAGTTCTTC. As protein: CASSSGKGRRYNEQFF.

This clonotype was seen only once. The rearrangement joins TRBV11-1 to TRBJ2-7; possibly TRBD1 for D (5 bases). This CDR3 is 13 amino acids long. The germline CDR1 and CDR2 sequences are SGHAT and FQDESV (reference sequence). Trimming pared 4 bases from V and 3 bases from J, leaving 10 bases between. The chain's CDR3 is CASSSDRDYEQYV. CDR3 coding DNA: TGTGCCAGCAGCTCCGACAGAGACTACGAGCAGTACGTC.

The CDR3 DNA reads TGTGCCATCAGTGAGTACGTTTCGGGGAACACTGAAGCTTTCTTT. It translates to CAISEYVSGNTEAFF. The rearrangement links TRBV10-3 to TRBJ1-1; D is unresolved. V lost 1 base, J lost 1 base, and 10 bases lay in between. Germline V gene lookup returns CDR1 ENHRY and CDR2 SYGVKD. The CDR3 is 15 residues long.

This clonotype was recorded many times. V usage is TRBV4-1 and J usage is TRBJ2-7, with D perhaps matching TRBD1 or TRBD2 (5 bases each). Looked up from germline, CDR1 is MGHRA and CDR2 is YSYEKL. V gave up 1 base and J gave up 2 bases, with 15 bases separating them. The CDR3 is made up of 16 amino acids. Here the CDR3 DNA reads TGCGCCAGCAGCCAAGTACACCGGGACCAAGCCTACGAGCAGTACTTC. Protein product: CASSQVHRDQAYEQYF.

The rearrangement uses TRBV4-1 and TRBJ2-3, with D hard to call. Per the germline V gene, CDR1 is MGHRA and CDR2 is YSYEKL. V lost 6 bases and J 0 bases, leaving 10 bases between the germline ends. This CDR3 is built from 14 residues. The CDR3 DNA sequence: TGCGCCAGCAGTCTCCGCGCTAGCACAGATACGCAGTATTTT. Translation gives CASSLRASTDTQYF.

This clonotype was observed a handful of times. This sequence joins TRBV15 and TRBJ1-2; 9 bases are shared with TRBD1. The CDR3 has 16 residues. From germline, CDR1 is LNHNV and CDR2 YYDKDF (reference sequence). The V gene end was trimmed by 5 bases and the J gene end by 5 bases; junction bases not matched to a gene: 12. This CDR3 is CATSGWTGAHYYGYTF. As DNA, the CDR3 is TGTGCCACCAGCGGTTGGACAGGGGCCCACTATTATGGCTACACCTTC.

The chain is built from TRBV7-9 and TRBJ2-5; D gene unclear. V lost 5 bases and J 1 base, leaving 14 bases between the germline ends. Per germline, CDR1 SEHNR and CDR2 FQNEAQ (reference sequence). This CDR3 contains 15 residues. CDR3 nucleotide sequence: TGTGCCAGCAGCCCGTGGTCGGAAGGCCAAGAGACCCAGTACTTC. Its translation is CASSPWSEGQETQYF.

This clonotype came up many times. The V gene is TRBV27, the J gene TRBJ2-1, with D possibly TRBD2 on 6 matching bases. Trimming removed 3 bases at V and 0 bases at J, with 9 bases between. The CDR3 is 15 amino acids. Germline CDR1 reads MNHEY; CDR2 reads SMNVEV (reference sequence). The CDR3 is CASSFRTNSYNEQFF. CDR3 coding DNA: TGTGCCAGCAGTTTCAGGACTAACTCCTACAATGAGCAGTTCTTC.

The chain's CDR3 is CASSEWYGRRGSYGYTF. CDR3 nucleotides: TGTGCCAGCAGTGAATGGTACGGACGGAGGGGGAGCTATGGCTACACCTTC. This chain connects TRBV25-1 to TRBJ1-2; D is perhaps TRBD1 (6 bases). Germline CDR1 and CDR2: MGHDK and SYGVNS. With 1 base removed from V and 4 bases from J, the gap between germline ends came to 19 bases. The CDR3 is 17 residues long.

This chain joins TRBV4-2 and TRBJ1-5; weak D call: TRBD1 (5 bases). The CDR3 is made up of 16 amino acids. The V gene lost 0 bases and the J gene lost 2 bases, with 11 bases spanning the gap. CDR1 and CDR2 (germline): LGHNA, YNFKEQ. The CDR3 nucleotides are TGTGCCAGCAGCCAAGAGTACCAGGGAGGCAATCAGCCCCAGCATTTT. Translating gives CASSQEYQGGNQPQHF.

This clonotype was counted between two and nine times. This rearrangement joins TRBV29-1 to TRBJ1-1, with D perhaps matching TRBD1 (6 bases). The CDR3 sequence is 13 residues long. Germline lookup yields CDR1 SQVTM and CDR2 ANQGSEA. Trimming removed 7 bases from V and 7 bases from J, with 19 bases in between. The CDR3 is CSAKQGMGGEAFF. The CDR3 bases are TGCAGCGCCAAACAGGGAATGGGAGGTGAAGCTTTCTTT.